The 26 T cell receptor beta chains listed next were all sequenced from one sample in a study of blood T cell repertoires in COVID-19. The data were produced by immunoSEQ multiplex PCR, yet TCRdb's version contains in-frame clones alone and is incomplete. Among 160,000 or so clones listed, over 70% were seen once. Material: PBMCs or T cells enriched from blood (not recorded which). The source of these receptors is a woman in her sixties or seventies who had recovered from COVID-19.

In DNA form, the CDR3 reads TGCGCCAGCAGCCAAGAGGGTACAGGGGAACGGATGTGGGAGACCCAGTACTTC. Protein: CASSQEGTGERMWETQYF. V usage is TRBV4-1 and J usage is TRBJ2-5; 7 bases map to TRBD1. Germline CDR1 and CDR2: MGHRA and YSYEKL. This CDR3 spans 18 amino acids. V was clipped by 0 bases and J by 5 bases; unmatched bases: 15.

This sequence joins TRBV9 and TRBJ1-2, with D perhaps matching TRBD1 (6 bases). This CDR3 has 17 amino acids. CDR1 and CDR2 from the germline V gene are SGDLS and YYNGEE. The germline V and J ends were trimmed by 4 bases and 2 bases, with 21 bases remaining between them. The CDR3 protein is CASSPRTGRGGNYGYTF. CDR3 DNA: TGTGCCAGCAGCCCCCGTACGGGCAGGGGTGGGAACTATGGCTACACCTTC.

This sequence joins TRBV29-1 and TRBJ1-1; the match to TRBD1 covers 9 bases. Per the germline V gene, CDR1 is SQVTM and CDR2 is ANQGSEA. V shed 3 bases, J shed 4 bases, and the junction held 6 bases outside the gene matches. CDR3 length: 14 residues. CDR3: CSVELQGAGTEAFF. CDR3 nucleotide sequence: TGCAGCGTTGAGTTACAGGGGGCCGGCACTGAAGCTTTCTTT. Combining the CDR3 with reference TRBV29-1 and TRBJ1-1 gives the whole variable domain SAVISQKPSRDICQRGTSLTIQCQVDSQVTMMFWYRQQPGQSLTLIATANQGSEATYESGFVIDKFPISRPNLTFSTLTVSNMSPEDSSIYLCSVELQGAGTEAFFGQGTRLTVV.

The genes are TRBV6-5 and TRBJ1-2; the D gene is possibly TRBD1 (6 bases). Germline CDR1 is MNHEY and CDR2 is SVGAGI. The CDR3 loop spans 15 amino acids. V gave up 6 bases and J gave up 0 bases, with 14 bases separating them. The CDR3 spells CASRYRGAANYGYTF. CDR3 bases: TGTGCCAGCAGGTATCGGGGGGCGGCTAACTATGGCTACACCTTC.

This clone was seen more than once but under ten times. The rearrangement links TRBV6-1 to TRBJ2-5; 12 positions match TRBD2. The CDR3 spans 16 residues. J gave up 2 bases and V 1 base, and 2 bases lay outside the gene matches. From germline, CDR1 is MNHNS and CDR2 SASEGT. The CDR3 DNA is TGTGCCAGCAGTGAAGGACTAGCGGGGGAGCAAGAGACCCAGTACTTC. Protein: CASSEGLAGEQETQYF.

This clone was observed a single time. This chain joins TRBV5-1 and TRBJ1-3; TRBD1 matches 7 bases. This CDR3 has 15 amino acids. Trimming cost V 5 bases and J 2 bases; bases outside gene matches: 7. Looked up from germline, CDR1 is SGHRS and CDR2 is YFSETQ. The CDR3 region is CASRADRITGNTIYF. The CDR3 nucleotides read TGCGCCAGCAGGGCGGACAGGATAACTGGAAACACCATATATTTT.

This rearrangement joins TRBV7-8 to TRBJ2-7; possible D gene TRBD1, 6 bases. CDR3 length: 13 residues. CDR1 is SGHVS and CDR2 is FQNEAQ in the germline V gene. V was trimmed by 1 base and J by 5 bases, leaving 9 bases between them. CDR3 bases: TGTGCCAGCAGCTTAGGGGGGCGAAACGAGCAGTACTTC. Its protein is CASSLGGRNEQYF. The full variable domain, with the rest looked up from reference TRBV7-8 and TRBJ2-7, is GAGVSQSPRYKVAKRGQDVALRCDPISGHVSLFWYQQALGQGPEFLTYFQNEAQLDKSGLPSDRFFAERPEGSVSTLKIQRTQQEDSAVYLCASSLGGRNEQYFGPGTRLTVT.

The rearrangement links TRBV30 to TRBJ1-2; TRBD1 aligns across 8 bases. The ends lost 7 bases at V and 9 bases at J; junction bases unmatched: 13. Per germline, CDR1 GTSNPN and CDR2 SVGIG (reference sequence). The CDR3 extends over 13 amino acids. CDR3 residues: CASARDRPLSYTF. The CDR3 coding sequence is TGTGCCTCCGCCCGGGACAGGCCCCTGAGCTACACCTTC.

V usage is TRBV14 and J usage is TRBJ1-2; 9 nucleotides match TRBD1. V was clipped by 2 bases and J by 6 bases; unmatched bases: 10. The CDR3 runs to 16 residues. Germline-derived CDR1 and CDR2 are SGHDN and FVKESK. As DNA, the CDR3 is TGTGCCAGCAGCCAACGGGACAGGGATTTTGGAGATGGCTACACCTTC. It translates to CASSQRDRDFGDGYTF.

The CDR3 region has the DNA TGCGCCAGCAGCCACGAACAGGGGGTCACAGATACGCAGTATTTT. This gives the protein CASSHEQGVTDTQYF. The V and J genes are TRBV4-1 and TRBJ2-3; TRBD1 aligns across 8 bases. CDR1 MGHRA and CDR2 YSYEKL come from the germline V gene. V trimming: 3 bases; J trimming: 2 bases; junction bases outside the gene matches: 4. The length of the CDR3 is 15 residues.

The chain has TRBV4-1 and TRBJ2-2, with 7 bases aligning to TRBD2. Trimming took 4 bases from V and 7 from J; bases not matched to a gene: 15. CDR1 and CDR2 from the germline V gene are MGHRA and YSYEKL. This CDR3 contains 17 residues. In nucleotides, the CDR3 is TGCGCCAGCAGCCCTCGGCGGGGGATCAGGCCGAACGGGGAGCTGTTTTTT. Its translation: CASSPRRGIRPNGELFF.

This chain connects TRBV5-5 to TRBJ2-7, with 7 positions matching TRBD1. The germline V gene has CDR1 SGHKS and CDR2 YYEKEE (reference sequence). This CDR3 is 12 amino acids long. J was trimmed by 3 bases and V by 3 bases; bases with no gene match: 0. The CDR3 coding sequence is TGTGCCAGCAGCTGGGACAGCTACGAGCAGTACTTC. It codes for CASSWDSYEQYF.

The CDR3 DNA reads as TGTGCCAGCAGCCAAGCCCGGACTAGCAGCCCCCAAGAGACCCAGTACTTC. This translates into CASSQARTSSPQETQYF. This chain joins TRBV14 and TRBJ2-5; 8 bases match TRBD2. The CDR3 runs 17 residues. Germline CDR1 SGHDN, CDR2 FVKESK. With V trimmed by 1 base and J by 1 base, 8 bases remained unmatched. Full variable domain (rest looked up from reference TRBV14 and TRBJ2-5): EAGVTQFPSHSVIEKGQTVTLRCDPISGHDNLYWYRRVMGKEIKFLLHFVKESKQDESGMPNNRFLAERTGGTYSTLKVQPAELEDSGVYFCASSQARTSSPQETQYFGPGTRLLVL.

The CDR3 bases are TGTGCCAGCAGCTTCGGCGGTTCCTACAATGAGCAGTTCTTC. As protein: CASSFGGSYNEQFF. The genes are TRBV11-3 and TRBJ2-1; D ambiguous. There are 14 residues in the CDR3. Trimming took 3 bases from V and 1 from J, leaving 7 bases between them. The germline CDR1 and CDR2 sequences are SGHNT and YENEEA.

V gene TRBV11-3 combines with J gene TRBJ2-5; 7 positions match TRBD1. V lost 1 base and J lost 5; bases outside the gene matches: 10. Germline CDR1 is SGHNT and CDR2 is YENEEA. The CDR3 sequence is 16 residues long. CDR3 sequence: CASSLALRRGLETQYF. The CDR3 coding sequence is TGTGCCAGCAGCTTAGCACTAAGAAGGGGGCTCGAGACCCAGTACTTC. The whole variable domain, remainder taken from reference TRBV11-3 and TRBJ2-5, is EAGVVQSPRYKIIEKKQPVAFWCNPISGHNTLYWYLQNLGQGPELLIRYENEEAVDDSQLPKDRFSAERLKGVDSTLKIQPAELGDSAVYLCASSLALRRGLETQYFGPGTRLLVL.

The chain is built from TRBV24-1 and TRBJ2-2; D is possibly TRBD2 (5 bases). Trimming removed 4 bases from V and 0 bases from J, with 14 bases in between. The CDR3 sequence is 17 residues long. Germline CDR1 KGHDR, CDR2 SFDVKD. The chain's CDR3 is CATSDPGGKANTGELFF. CDR3 nucleotides: TGTGCCACCAGTGACCCAGGAGGAAAGGCGAACACCGGGGAGCTGTTTTTT.

Only one count was recorded for this clone. The chain is built from TRBV7-9 and TRBJ2-1, with 7 bases matching TRBD2. Germline V lookup: CDR1 SEHNR, CDR2 FQNEAQ (reference sequence). This CDR3 comprises 15 residues. Trimming took 5 bases from V and 7 from J; bases not matched to a gene: 11. In DNA, the CDR3 is TGTGCCAGCAGCCTGCGCTGGGGGGGGAAAAATGAGCAGTTCTTC. This encodes CASSLRWGGKNEQFF.

The chain uses TRBV5-1 and TRBJ1-5; D is unresolved. The germline CDR1 and CDR2 sequences are SGHRS and YFSETQ. The V and J ends lost 1 base and 3 bases respectively, with 11 bases between them. This CDR3 has 15 amino acids. CDR3 region: CASSLTPGNNQPQHF. The CDR3 DNA reads as TGCGCCAGCAGCTTGACTCCAGGTAACAATCAGCCCCAGCATTTT. The full variable domain, completed using reference TRBV5-1 and TRBJ1-5, is KAGVTQTPRYLIKTRGQQVTLSCSPISGHRSVSWYQQTPGQGLQFLFEYFSETQRNKGNFPGRFSGRQFSNSRSEMNVSTLELGDSALYLCASSLTPGNNQPQHFGDGTRLSIL.

The chain recombines TRBV19 with TRBJ1-2; possibly TRBD1 for D (6 bases). Germline CDR1 is LNHDA and CDR2 is SQIVND (reference sequence). The CDR3 sequence is 12 residues long. V was cut by 3 bases and J by 7 bases, with 9 bases left in between. The CDR3 bases are TGTGCCAGTAGTATCATCAGGGGTGGCTACACCTTC. This encodes CASSIIRGGYTF.

The chain links TRBV27 to TRBJ1-6; D is undetermined. This CDR3 region has 12 residues. V was pared by 3 bases and J by 10 bases, with 7 bases between. Germline V lookup: CDR1 MNHEY, CDR2 SMNVEV (reference sequence). CDR3 sequence (DNA): TGTGCCAGCAGTTTTCCCTACTCACCCCTCCACTTT. Amino acid sequence: CASSFPYSPLHF.

CDR3 nucleotides: TGTGCCAGCAGACTTTGGACTAGTGCAGATACGCAGTATTTT. The encoded protein is CASRLWTSADTQYF. V usage is TRBV3-1 (or the pseudogene TRBV3-2) and J usage is TRBJ2-3; TRBD2 matches 7 bases. In germline, CDR1 is LGHDT, CDR2 YNNKEL (reference sequence). V was clipped by 6 bases and J by 4 bases; unmatched bases: 7. This CDR3 has 14 residues.

The chain has TRBV4-1 and TRBJ2-3; possibly TRBD1 for D (5 bases). Trimming left V 1 base short and J 12 bases short, with 32 bases between. The CDR3 consists of 19 residues. Germline lookup yields CDR1 MGHRA and CDR2 YSYEKL. CDR3 nucleotides: TGCGCCAGCAGCCAAGGGAGCGCTCATACAGGCGCACTCCGCCCTTTTCAGTATTTT. As protein: CASSQGSAHTGALRPFQYF.

The chain links TRBV6-5 to TRBJ1-5; tentatively, D is TRBD1 (6 bases). With 5 bases removed from V and 0 bases from J, the gap between germline ends came to 11 bases. Germline CDR1 reads MNHEY; CDR2 reads SVGAGI. The CDR3 length is 15 residues. The CDR3 DNA sequence: TGTGCCAGCAGTAAAACAGGGTCTAGCAATCAGCCCCAGCATTTT. It yields the protein CASSKTGSSNQPQHF.

This chain joins TRBV10-1 and TRBJ2-7; possibly TRBD1 for D (6 bases). This CDR3 is built from 13 residues. Germline CDR1 WNHNN, CDR2 SYGVQD (reference sequence). V lost 3 bases to trimming and J lost 6 bases, with 12 bases between them. In DNA form, the CDR3 reads TGCGCCAGCAGTGAAACAACAGGGTTCGAGCAGTACTTC. Protein sequence: CASSETTGFEQYF.

This clone was detected only once. V is TRBV7-2 and J is TRBJ1-2, with unresolved D. In germline, CDR1 is SGHTA, CDR2 FQGNSA. CDR3 length: 13 amino acids. V was cut by 5 bases and J by 2 bases, with 9 bases left in between. The CDR3 DNA sequence: TGTGCCAGCAGCGCGGACTCCAACTATGGCTACACCTTC. This translates into CASSADSNYGYTF. Supplemented by reference TRBV7-2 and TRBJ1-2, the full variable domain reads GAGVSQSPSNKVTEKGKDVELRCDPISGHTALYWYRQSLGQGLEFLIYFQGNSAPDKSGLPSDRFSAERTGGSVSTLTIQRTQQEDSAVYLCASSADSNYGYTFGSGTRLTVV.

The V and J genes are TRBV29-1 and TRBJ1-1, with D perhaps TRBD1 (5 bases). Trimming took off 3 bases at V and 3 bases at J, with 11 bases between the two ends. This CDR3 region has 13 residues. Per the germline V gene, CDR1 is SQVTM and CDR2 is ANQGSEA. The CDR3: CSVDPLRDTEAFF. The CDR3 DNA reads TGCAGCGTTGATCCACTCAGGGACACTGAAGCTTTCTTT.